The clone carrying this TCR beta chain registers medium-sized by frequency. Its target is unknown. The CDR3 end is not reached by the read, which stops 3 residues before it; the germline J gene fills it in. These data come from a study of T cells in women clearing cervical HPV infection. About the study: No precancer developed; the control's incident HPV16 infection cleared within 12 months. Case blood drawn at lesion detection; control blood after infection cleared. For cases, blood was sampled a median about 150 days after lesion detection, interquartile range roughly 80 to 200 days. General study results and limits: Associations may precede or follow infection; HPV-specific or memory T cells were not isolated.

V was clipped by 10 bases and J by 1 base, with 15 bases between them. CDR1 LNHDA and CDR2 SQIVND come from the germline V gene (reference sequence). The length of the CDR3 is 14 residues. Repertoires were generated with immunoSEQ multiplex PCR, while TCRdb's copy carries only in-frame clones and drops some. The sample holds about 15,000 clones. This clonotype was obtained from a woman between 18 and 75 years old with a cervical HPV16 infection that either progressed to CIN3+ or cleared (not recorded which). The rearrangement links TRBV19 to TRBJ2-3; D is possibly TRBD1 (6 bases). The specimen sequenced was blood buffy coat. CDR3: CATMSRQGTDTQYF. The covered CDR3 bases are TGTGCCACCATGAGTCGACAGGGCACAGATACG.